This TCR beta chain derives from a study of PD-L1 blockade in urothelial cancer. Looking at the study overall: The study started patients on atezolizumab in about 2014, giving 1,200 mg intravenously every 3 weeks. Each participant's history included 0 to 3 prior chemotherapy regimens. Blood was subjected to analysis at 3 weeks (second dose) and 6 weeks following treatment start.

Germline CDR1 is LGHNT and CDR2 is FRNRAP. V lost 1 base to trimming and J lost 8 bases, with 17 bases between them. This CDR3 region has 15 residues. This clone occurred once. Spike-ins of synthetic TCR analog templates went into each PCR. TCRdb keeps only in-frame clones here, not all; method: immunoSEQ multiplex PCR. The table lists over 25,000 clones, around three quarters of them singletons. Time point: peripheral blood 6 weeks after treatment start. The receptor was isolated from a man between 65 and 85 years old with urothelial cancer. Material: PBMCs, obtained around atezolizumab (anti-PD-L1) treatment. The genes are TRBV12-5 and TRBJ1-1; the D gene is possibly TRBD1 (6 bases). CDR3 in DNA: TGTGCTAGTGGTTTGGCCAGGGGTTTTGCTTCGGAAGCTTTCTTT. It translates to CASGLARGFASEAFF.